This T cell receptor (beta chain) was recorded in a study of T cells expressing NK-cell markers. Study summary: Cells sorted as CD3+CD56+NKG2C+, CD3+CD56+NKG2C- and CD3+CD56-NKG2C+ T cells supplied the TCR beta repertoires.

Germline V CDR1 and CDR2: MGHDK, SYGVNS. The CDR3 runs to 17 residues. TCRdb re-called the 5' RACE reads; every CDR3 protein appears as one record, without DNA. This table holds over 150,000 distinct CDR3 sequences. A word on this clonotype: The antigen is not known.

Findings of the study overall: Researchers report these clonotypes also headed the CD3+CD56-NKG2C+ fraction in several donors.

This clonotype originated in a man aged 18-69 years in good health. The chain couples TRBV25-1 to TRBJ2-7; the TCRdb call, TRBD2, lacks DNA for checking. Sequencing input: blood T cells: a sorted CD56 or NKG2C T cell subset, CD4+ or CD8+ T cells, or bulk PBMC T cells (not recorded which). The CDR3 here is CASSELAPGRDHYEQYF.